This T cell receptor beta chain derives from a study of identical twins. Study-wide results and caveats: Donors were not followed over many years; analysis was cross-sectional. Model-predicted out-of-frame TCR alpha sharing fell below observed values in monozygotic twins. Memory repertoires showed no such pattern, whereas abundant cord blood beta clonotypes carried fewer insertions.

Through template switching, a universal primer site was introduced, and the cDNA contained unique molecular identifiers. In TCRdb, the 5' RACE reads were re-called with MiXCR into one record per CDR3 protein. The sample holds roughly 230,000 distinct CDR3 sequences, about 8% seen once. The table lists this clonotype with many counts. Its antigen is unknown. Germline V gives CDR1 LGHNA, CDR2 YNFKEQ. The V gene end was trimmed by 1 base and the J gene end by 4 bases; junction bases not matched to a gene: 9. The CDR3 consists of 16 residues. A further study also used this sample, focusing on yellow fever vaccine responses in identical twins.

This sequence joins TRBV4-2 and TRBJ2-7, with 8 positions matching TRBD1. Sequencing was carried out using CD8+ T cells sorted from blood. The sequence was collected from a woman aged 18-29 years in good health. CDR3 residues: CASSQVLETGAYEQYF. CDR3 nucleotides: TGTGCCAGCAGCCAAGTGTTGGAGACAGGGGCATACGAGCAGTACTTC.